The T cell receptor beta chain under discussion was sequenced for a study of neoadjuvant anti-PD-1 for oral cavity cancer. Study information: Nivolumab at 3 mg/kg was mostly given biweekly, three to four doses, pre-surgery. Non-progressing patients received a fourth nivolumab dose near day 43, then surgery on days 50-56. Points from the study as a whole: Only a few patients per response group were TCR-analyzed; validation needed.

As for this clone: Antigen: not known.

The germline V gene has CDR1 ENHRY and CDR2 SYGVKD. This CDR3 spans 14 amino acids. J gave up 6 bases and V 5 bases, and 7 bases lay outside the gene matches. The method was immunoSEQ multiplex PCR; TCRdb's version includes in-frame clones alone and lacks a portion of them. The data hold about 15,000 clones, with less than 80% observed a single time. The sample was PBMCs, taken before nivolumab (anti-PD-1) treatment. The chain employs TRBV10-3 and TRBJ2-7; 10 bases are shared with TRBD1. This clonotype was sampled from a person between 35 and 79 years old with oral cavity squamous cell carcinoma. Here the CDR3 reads CAISPGTGVAEQYF. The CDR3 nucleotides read TGTGCCATCAGTCCCGGGACAGGGGTGGCCGAGCAGTACTTC.